This T cell receptor (beta chain) was retrieved from a study of T cell repertoires in cytomegalovirus infection (dated by TCRdb to the late 2010s). Describing the broader study: The peptide stimulations were aimed at well-studied HLA-B-restricted epitopes as well as recently identified HLA-C-restricted CMV epitopes, whose presentation resists viral immunomodulation. Donor HLA type was relevant to the analysis, because carriage of CMV infection together with the matching HLA type was indicated by public TCR beta signatures.

In this sample, this clonotype turned up a few times. It lacks a known antigen. The junction differs from germline at one of its ends, possibly a read error. The instrument was an Illumina HiSeq 1500. TCRdb handled the public reads itself, with Q25 trimming in fastp and clone calling in MiXCR, and kept productive beta chains. One record per CDR3 amino acid sequence lists the most common genes and DNA. This sample holds approximately 770,000 distinct CDR3 sequences; roughly 28% were observed only once. About an eighth of the sample is held by the ten biggest clonotypes. In the germline V gene, CDR1 corresponds to SGHVS and CDR2 to FNYEAQ. Spanning cysteine to phenylalanine, the CDR3 consists of 16 amino acids. Of all the DNA, just the CDR3 is kept, 48 bases in frame from base 1. Broad study findings and their caveats: Cumulative frequency of public TCR beta family members discriminated carriers of CMV infection plus the relevant HLA type in this cohort and an independent approximately 350-donor cohort. The ex vivo response was dominated by HLA-C-restricted CMV-specific TCR beta clonotypes, which also provided the single most frequent clonotype in two of eight donors.

Per the publication, the treatment or condition label means: in vitro stimulation with specific CMV peptide epitopes to enrich CMV-specific T cells. This receptor was identified in a human donor in good health (CMV status not recorded). Some clones in this sample may be carry-over from other donors' samples. The sequence is built from TRBV7-6 and TRBJ2-2; the D gene is perhaps TRBD1 or TRBD2, each of them matching over 5 bases. The material sequenced was cultured CD8+ T cells from PBMCs, taken from culture after CMV antigen stimulation. The CDR3 corresponds to CASSLANGASTGELFF. The DNA sequence reads TGTGCTAGCAGCTTAGCGAACGGGGCGAGCACCGGGGAGCTGTTTTTT.